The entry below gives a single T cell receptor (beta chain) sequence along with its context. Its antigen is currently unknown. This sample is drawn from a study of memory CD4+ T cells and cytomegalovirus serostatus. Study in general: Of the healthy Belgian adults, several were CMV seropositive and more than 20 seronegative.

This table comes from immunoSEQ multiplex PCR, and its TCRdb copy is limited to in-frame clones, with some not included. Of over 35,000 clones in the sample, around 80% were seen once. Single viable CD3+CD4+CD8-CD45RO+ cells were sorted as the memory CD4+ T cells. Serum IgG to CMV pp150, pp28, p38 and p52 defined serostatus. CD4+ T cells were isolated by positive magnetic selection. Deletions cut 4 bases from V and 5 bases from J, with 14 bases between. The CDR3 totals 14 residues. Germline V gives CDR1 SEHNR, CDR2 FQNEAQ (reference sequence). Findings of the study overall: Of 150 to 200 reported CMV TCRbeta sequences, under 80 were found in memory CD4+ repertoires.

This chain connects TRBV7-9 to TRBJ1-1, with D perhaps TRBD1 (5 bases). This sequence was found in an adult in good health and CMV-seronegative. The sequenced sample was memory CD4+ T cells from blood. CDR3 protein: CASSSGTYGTEAFF. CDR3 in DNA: TGTGCCAGCAGCTCCGGGACGTATGGGACTGAAGCTTTCTTT.